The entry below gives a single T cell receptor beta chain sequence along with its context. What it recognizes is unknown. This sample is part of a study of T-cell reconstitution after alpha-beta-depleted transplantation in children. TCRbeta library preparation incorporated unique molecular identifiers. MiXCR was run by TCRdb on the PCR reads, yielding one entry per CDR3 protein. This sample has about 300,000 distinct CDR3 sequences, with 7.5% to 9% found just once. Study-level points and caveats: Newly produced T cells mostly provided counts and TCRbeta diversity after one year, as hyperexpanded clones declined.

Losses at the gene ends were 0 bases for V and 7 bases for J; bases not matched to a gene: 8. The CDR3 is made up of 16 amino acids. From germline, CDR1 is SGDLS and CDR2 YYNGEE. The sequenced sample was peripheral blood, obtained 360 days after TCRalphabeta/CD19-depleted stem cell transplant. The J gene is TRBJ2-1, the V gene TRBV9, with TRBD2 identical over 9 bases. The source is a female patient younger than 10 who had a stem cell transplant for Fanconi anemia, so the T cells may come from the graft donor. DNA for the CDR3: TGTGCCAGCAGCGTAGAGCGCGGGAGGGCCTGGAATGAGCAGTTCTTC. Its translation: CASSVERGRAWNEQFF.